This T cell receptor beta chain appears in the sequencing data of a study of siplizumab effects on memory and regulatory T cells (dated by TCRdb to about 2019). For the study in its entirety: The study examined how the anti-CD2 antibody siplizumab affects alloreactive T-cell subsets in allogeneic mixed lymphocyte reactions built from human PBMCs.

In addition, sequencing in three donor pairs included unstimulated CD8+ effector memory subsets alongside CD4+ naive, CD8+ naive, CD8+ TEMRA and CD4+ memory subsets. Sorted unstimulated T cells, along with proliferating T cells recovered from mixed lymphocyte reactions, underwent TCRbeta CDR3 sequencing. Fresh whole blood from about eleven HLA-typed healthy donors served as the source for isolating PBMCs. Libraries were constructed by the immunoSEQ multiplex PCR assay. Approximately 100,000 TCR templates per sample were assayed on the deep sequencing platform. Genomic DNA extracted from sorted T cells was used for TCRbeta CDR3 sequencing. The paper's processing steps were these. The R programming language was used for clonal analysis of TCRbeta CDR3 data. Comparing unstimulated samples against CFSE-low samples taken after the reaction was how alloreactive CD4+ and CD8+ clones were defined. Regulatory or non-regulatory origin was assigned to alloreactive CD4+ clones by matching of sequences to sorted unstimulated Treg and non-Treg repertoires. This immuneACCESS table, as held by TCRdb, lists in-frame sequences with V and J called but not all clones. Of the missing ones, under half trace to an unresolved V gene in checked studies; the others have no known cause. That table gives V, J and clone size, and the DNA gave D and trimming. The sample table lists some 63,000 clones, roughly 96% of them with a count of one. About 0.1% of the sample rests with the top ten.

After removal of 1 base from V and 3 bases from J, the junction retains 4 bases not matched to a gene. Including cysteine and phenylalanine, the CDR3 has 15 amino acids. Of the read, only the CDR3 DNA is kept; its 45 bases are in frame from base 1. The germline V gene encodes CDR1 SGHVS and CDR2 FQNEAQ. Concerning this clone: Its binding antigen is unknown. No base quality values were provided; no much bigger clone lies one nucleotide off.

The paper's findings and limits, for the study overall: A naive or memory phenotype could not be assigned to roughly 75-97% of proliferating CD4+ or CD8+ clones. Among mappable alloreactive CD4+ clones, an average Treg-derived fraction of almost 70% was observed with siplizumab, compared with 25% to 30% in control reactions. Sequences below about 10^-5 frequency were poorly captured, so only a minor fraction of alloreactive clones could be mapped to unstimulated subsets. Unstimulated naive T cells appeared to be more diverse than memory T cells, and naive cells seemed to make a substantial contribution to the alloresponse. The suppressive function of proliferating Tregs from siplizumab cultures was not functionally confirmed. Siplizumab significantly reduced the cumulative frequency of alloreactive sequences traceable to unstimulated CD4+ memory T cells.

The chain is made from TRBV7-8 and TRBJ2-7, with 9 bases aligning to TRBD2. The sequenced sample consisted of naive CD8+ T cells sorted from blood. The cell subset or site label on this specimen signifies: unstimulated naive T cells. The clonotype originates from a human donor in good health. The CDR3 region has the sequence CASSLEASGVYEQYF. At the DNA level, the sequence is TGTGCCAGCAGCTTAGAGGCTAGCGGGGTCTACGAGCAGTACTTC. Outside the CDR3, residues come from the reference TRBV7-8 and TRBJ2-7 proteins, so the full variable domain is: GAGVSQSPRYKVAKRGQDVALRCDPISGHVSLFWYQQALGQGPEFLTYFQNEAQLDKSGLPSDRFFAERPEGSVSTLKIQRTQQEDSAVYLCASSLEASGVYEQYFGPGTRLTVT.